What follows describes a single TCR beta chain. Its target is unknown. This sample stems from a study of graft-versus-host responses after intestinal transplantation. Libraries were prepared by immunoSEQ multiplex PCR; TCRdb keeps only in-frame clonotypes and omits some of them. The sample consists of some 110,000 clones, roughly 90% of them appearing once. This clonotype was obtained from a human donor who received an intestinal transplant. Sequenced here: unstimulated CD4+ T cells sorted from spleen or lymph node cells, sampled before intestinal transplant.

This CDR3 reads CASRRTGPLIGKLFF. In nucleotides, the CDR3 is TGTGCCAGCAGGCGGACAGGACCCCTCATAGGGAAACTGTTTTTT. The chain uses TRBV2 and TRBJ1-4, with TRBD1 matching 7 bases. The CDR3 consists of 15 residues. The germline CDR1 and CDR2 sequences are SNHLY and FYNNEI. Trimming at V came to 6 bases and at J to 11 bases, leaving 15 bases not matched to a gene.